The clone carrying this TCR beta chain was seen a few times. Under the authors' procedure: Reference gene primer amplification in the assay estimated nucleated cell counts. The table came from immunoSEQ multiplex PCR; TCRdb's copy has only in-frame clones and leaves some out. For V, J and clone size, that table is used; D and trimming come from the DNA. The table has 180,000 or so clones, more than 75% seen once. The sample originates from a study of blood T cell repertoires in COVID-19. Study-level background: Italy, Spain and the United States were the sources of the convalescent and acute COVID-19 samples. From T cells, B-cell-depleted T cells, or PBMCs came the material, which was cDNA or gDNA.

J lost 5 bases, V lost 5 bases, and 17 bases had no gene match. CDR3 size: 17 residues. Per germline, CDR1 SGHRS and CDR2 YFSETQ. The V call is TRBV5-1, the J call TRBJ1-1; 8 nucleotides align to TRBD1. Sequencing used peripheral blood. This TCR was recovered from a woman in her forties or fifties with active or convalescent COVID-19. The CDR3 sequence: CASSQTKTGGGRTEAFF. CDR3 bases: TGCGCCAGCAGTCAAACCAAAACAGGGGGTGGGCGGACTGAAGCTTTCTTT.